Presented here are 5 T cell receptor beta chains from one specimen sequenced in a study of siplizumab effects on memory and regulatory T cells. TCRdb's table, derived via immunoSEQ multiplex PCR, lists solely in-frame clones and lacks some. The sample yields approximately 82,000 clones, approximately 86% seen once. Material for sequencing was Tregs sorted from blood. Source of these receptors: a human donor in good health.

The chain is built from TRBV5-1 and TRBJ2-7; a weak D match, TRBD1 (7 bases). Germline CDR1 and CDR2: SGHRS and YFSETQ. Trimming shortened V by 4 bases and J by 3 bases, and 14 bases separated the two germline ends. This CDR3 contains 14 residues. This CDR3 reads CASSPAQGGYEQYF. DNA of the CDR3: TGCGCCAGCAGCCCGGCGCAGGGGGGCTACGAGCAGTACTTC.

CDR3: CASSPPGLSYEQYF. The CDR3 bases are TGTGCCAGCTCACCACCAGGCCTCTCCTACGAGCAGTACTTC. The rearrangement joins TRBV18 to TRBJ2-7; D unclear. This CDR3 is built from 14 residues. V lost 0 bases to trimming and J lost 0 bases, with 6 bases between them. The germline CDR1 and CDR2 sequences are KGHSH and LQKENI.

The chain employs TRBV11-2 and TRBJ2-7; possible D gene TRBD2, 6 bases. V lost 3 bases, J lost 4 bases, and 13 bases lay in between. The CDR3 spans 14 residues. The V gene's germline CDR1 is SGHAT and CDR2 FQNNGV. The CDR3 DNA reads TGTGCCAGCAGCTTGTTAGGAGGGGTTTACGAGCAGTACTTC. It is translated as CASSLLGGVYEQYF.

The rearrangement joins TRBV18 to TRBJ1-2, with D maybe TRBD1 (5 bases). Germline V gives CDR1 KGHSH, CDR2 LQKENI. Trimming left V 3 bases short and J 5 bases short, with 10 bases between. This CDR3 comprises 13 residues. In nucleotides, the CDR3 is TGTGCCAGCTCACCGGGGGTAGAGTATGGCTACACCTTC. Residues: CASSPGVEYGYTF.

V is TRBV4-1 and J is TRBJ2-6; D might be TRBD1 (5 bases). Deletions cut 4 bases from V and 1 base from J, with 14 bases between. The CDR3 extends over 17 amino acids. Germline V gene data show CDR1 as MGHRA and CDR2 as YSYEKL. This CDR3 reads CASSLETAISGANVLTF. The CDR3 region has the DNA TGCGCCAGCAGCCTAGAGACAGCCATATCTGGGGCCAACGTCCTGACTTTC.